The 14 T cell receptor beta chains presented below share a single source sample, sequenced in a study of beta chain features in type 1 diabetes. Expressed TCRB transcripts were sequenced, since all the RNA that had been isolated was reverse transcribed. The protocol was immunoSEQ multiplex PCR, while the TCRdb copy is restricted to in-frame clones and leaves out a portion. Altogether around 430,000 clones are present, 30% being singletons, with the ten largest covering about 0.06%. The sample taken for sequencing was naive CD4+ T cells from blood. The receptor set was obtained from a man aged 18 to 30 in good health.

This clone was observed a few times. This CDR3 is CAISEIGTQYF. The DNA for the CDR3 is TGTGCCATCAGTGAGATAGGGACGCAGTATTTT. The rearrangement links TRBV10-3 to TRBJ2-3; D gene uncertain. The CDR3 loop spans 11 amino acids. Trimming took 2 bases from V and 9 from J, leaving 6 bases between them. Germline CDR1 and CDR2: ENHRY and SYGVKD.

This clone has a handful of counts. The chain uses TRBV30 and TRBJ1-5; the D is unclear. The V end lost 3 bases, the J end lost 0 bases, and 12 bases lay between the germline ends. Germline loops: CDR1 GTSNPN, CDR2 SVGIG (reference sequence). This CDR3 region has 15 residues. CDR3 DNA: TGTGCCTGGAGGGCGGAAAGTTATAGCAATCAGCCCCAGCATTTT. Protein product: CAWRAESYSNQPQHF.

This clone was detected only a few times. The V call is TRBV2, the J call TRBJ2-7; no clear D. Trimming pared 5 bases from V and 1 base from J, leaving 3 bases between. The V gene's germline CDR1 is SNHLY and CDR2 FYNNEI. The CDR3 sequence is 11 residues long. The CDR3 DNA reads TGTGCCAGCAGTTATTCCTACGAGCAGTACTTC. Protein: CASSYSYEQYF.

V is TRBV7-9 and J is TRBJ1-1, with D possibly TRBD1 on 6 matching bases. Germline CDR1 is SEHNR and CDR2 is FQNEAQ (reference sequence). The CDR3 sequence is 13 residues long. Trimming took 8 bases from V and 3 from J, leaving 13 bases between them. This chain's CDR3 is CASGSGEYTEAFF. The CDR3 bases are TGTGCCAGCGGGTCAGGGGAATACACTGAAGCTTTCTTT.

This clone occurred a few times. The chain links TRBV10-3 to TRBJ2-1, with D possibly TRBD2 on 5 matching bases. This CDR3 has 15 amino acids. V lost 0 bases, J lost 0 bases, and 6 bases lay in between. Per germline, CDR1 ENHRY and CDR2 SYGVKD. CDR3 nucleotides: TGTGCCATCAGTGAGTCGGGGAGCTCCTACAATGAGCAGTTCTTC. This encodes CAISESGSSYNEQFF.

This rearrangement joins TRBV6-1 to TRBJ2-1; 10 nucleotides line up with TRBD2. CDR1 and CDR2 (germline): MNHNS, SASEGT. The CDR3 totals 13 residues. The V segment lost 4 bases and the J segment 10 bases; nucleotides outside the gene matches: 4. The DNA for the CDR3 is TGTGCCAGCAGTGTCACTAGCGGGACAGAGCAGTTCTTC. Encoded protein: CASSVTSGTEQFF.

This clone was seen only a few times. The chain is built from TRBV9 and TRBJ1-4; D may be TRBD1 (5 bases). Per germline, CDR1 SGDLS and CDR2 YYNGEE. This CDR3 spans 15 amino acids. Between the trimmed V and J ends, which lost 0 bases and 7 bases, there was a span of 13 bases. CDR3: CASSVEAGLPEKLFF. CDR3 DNA: TGTGCCAGCAGCGTAGAGGCAGGGTTGCCTGAAAAACTGTTTTTT.

This clone has only a few counts. The V gene is TRBV6-5, the J gene TRBJ2-7, with D perhaps matching TRBD2 (6 bases). CDR1 is MNHEY, CDR2 SVGAGI, per germline. The germline V and J ends were trimmed by 2 bases and 3 bases, with 14 bases remaining between them. CDR3 length: 15 amino acids. The CDR3 reads CASSYRPGVFYEQYF. In DNA form, the CDR3 reads TGTGCCAGCAGTTACCGCCCGGGAGTTTTCTACGAGCAGTACTTC.

V and J are TRBV6-5 and TRBJ2-1; D is tentatively TRBD1 or TRBD2 (5 bases each). The CDR3 runs to 12 residues. CDR1 is MNHEY, CDR2 SVGAGI, per germline. The V and J ends lost 5 bases and 14 bases respectively, with 16 bases between them. The CDR3 protein is CASSHRDGGEFF. In DNA, the CDR3 is TGTGCCAGCAGTCACCGGGACGGAGGCGAGTTCTTC.

This clone was picked up a small number of times. The chain recombines TRBV29-1 with TRBJ2-3; D is undetermined. Germline V CDR1 and CDR2: SQVTM, ANQGSEA. This CDR3 spans 12 amino acids. V was shortened by 3 bases and J by 0 bases, with 4 bases between the two germline ends. The chain's CDR3 is CSVDRSTDTQYF. The CDR3 region has the DNA TGCAGCGTTGATAGGAGCACAGATACGCAGTATTTT.

V gene TRBV7-9 combines with J gene TRBJ2-3; TRBD1 or TRBD2 may be the D gene (5 bases each). CDR1 and CDR2 from the germline V gene are SEHNR and FQNEAQ (reference sequence). The CDR3 spans 14 residues. V was trimmed by 5 bases and J by 1 base, leaving 10 bases between them. The CDR3 spells CASSQGRGTDTQYF. The CDR3 nucleotides are TGTGCCAGCAGCCAGGGACGGGGCACAGATACGCAGTATTTT.

The gene calls are TRBV7-8 and TRBJ1-3; D not certain. Germline assignment: CDR1 SGHVS and CDR2 FQNEAQ. With 4 bases removed from V and 1 base from J, the gap between germline ends came to 14 bases. This CDR3 comprises 16 residues. The CDR3 bases are TGTGCCAGCAGCTCAGTGCCAGCCCCATCTGGAAACACCATATATTTT. Its translation: CASSSVPAPSGNTIYF.

A few counts support this clone. This rearrangement joins TRBV5-1 to TRBJ2-5; 9 bases agree with TRBD2. V lost 0 bases and J lost 2; bases outside the gene matches: 5. CDR1 and CDR2 (germline): SGHRS, YFSETQ. The CDR3 length is 16 residues. CDR3 nucleotides: TGCGCCAGCAGCTTGGATTCGGCGGGAGGGCAAGAGACCCAGTACTTC. It translates to CASSLDSAGGQETQYF.

V gene TRBV27 combines with J gene TRBJ2-5, with 7 bases fitting TRBD1. The CDR3 is 13 amino acids. The ends lost 6 bases at V and 0 bases at J; junction bases unmatched: 1. CDR1 MNHEY and CDR2 SMNVEV come from the germline V gene (reference sequence). This chain's CDR3 is CASRGQDQETQYF. The DNA of the CDR3 is TGTGCCAGCAGAGGACAGGACCAAGAGACCCAGTACTTC.